This entry lists 5 T cell receptor beta chains sequenced from one sample in a study of blood T cell repertoires in COVID-19. Profiling relied on immunoSEQ multiplex PCR, and the TCRdb table lists in-frame clones only, not all of them. In the table there are about 360,000 clones, 80% to 90% of which are singletons. Sample: peripheral blood. The receptors shown here come from a young man with active or convalescent COVID-19.

This clone was seen only a few times. The chain carries TRBV28 and TRBJ1-2, with 8 bases lining up with TRBD1. Germline CDR1 and CDR2: MDHEN and SYDVKM. The V and J ends lost 6 bases and 4 bases, in that order; junction bases with no gene match: 10. CDR3 size: 15 residues. The CDR3 protein is CASRFDLTGGYGYTF. CDR3 coding DNA: TGTGCCAGCAGGTTTGACCTAACAGGGGGCTATGGCTACACCTTC.

The gene calls are TRBV13 and TRBJ2-5, with D possibly TRBD2 on 5 matching bases. Germline assignment: CDR1 PRHDT and CDR2 FYEKMQ (reference sequence). V was pared by 5 bases and J by 5 bases, with 18 bases between. CDR3 size: 15 residues. The CDR3 DNA reads TGTGCCAGCAGCGCGCACTCCCTACTAGATGAGACCCAGTACTTC. Translating it yields CASSAHSLLDETQYF.

The chain joins TRBV25-1 to TRBJ2-1; perhaps TRBD2 as D (6 bases). CDR1 MGHDK and CDR2 SYGVNS come from the germline V gene. V lost 5 bases and J 5 bases, leaving 13 bases between the germline ends. The CDR3 runs to 14 residues. CDR3 nucleotide sequence: TGTGCCAGCAGTCACTCCGGGAGCCACAATGAGCAGTTCTTC. This codes for CASSHSGSHNEQFF.

This chain uses TRBV15 with TRBJ1-1; possibly TRBD1 for D (5 bases). The CDR3 sequence is 16 residues long. V lost 0 bases, J lost 3 bases, and 14 bases lay in between. The germline V gene has CDR1 LNHNV and CDR2 YYDKDF (reference sequence). CDR3 region: CATSRDGASGDTEAFF. The CDR3 nucleotides are TGTGCCACCAGCAGAGACGGGGCCTCGGGGGACACTGAAGCTTTCTTT.

This rearrangement joins TRBV6-5 to TRBJ2-3; D is possibly TRBD2 (7 bases). The germline gives CDR1 MNHEY, CDR2 SVGAGI. V lost 11 bases and J 11 bases, leaving 29 bases between the germline ends. This CDR3 comprises 15 residues. CDR3 nucleotides: TGTGCCTCCCAAGTAGGGGGGGACCCGCCTTTGGGGCAGTATTTT. Amino acids: CASQVGGDPPLGQYF.